Listed here are 26 T cell receptor beta chains from one sample, sequenced in a study of beta chain features in type 1 diabetes. Study-level results: Moderate but significant shortening of TCRB CDR3s was recorded in all four CD4+ subsets from Type 1 diabetes patients.

The antigens for these receptors are not known. Every isolated RNA sample was fully reverse transcribed, so sequencing captured expressed TCRB transcripts. Sequenced by immunoSEQ multiplex PCR; TCRdb stores in-frame clones only, minus some. The data show about 15,000 clones, 65% seen once. Sequencing was done on a sample of stem cell memory CD4+ T cells from blood. The receptors shown here come from a woman between 18 and 30 years old with type 1 diabetes.

The V gene is TRBV7-8, the J gene TRBJ1-2; unclear D gene. V lost 3 bases and J 5 bases, leaving 7 bases between the germline ends. CDR1 is SGHVS and CDR2 is FQNEAQ in the germline V gene. CDR3 length: 12 residues. CDR3 in DNA: TGTGCCAGCAGCTTGAGGGATTATGGCTACACCTTC. This translates into CASSLRDYGYTF.

This chain links TRBV19 with TRBJ2-7, with TRBD2 matching 11 bases. Germline V lookup: CDR1 LNHDA, CDR2 SQIVND (reference sequence). The V and J ends lost 6 bases and 7 bases, in that order; junction bases with no gene match: 8. The CDR3 spans 14 residues. DNA for the CDR3: TGTGCCAGTAGCATCCTAGCGGGAGGAGAGGAGCAGTACTTC. It specifies CASSILAGGEEQYF.

The V call is TRBV7-2, the J call TRBJ2-3; 8 bases are a match to TRBD2. Germline V gives CDR1 SGHTA, CDR2 FQGNSA. J lost 7 bases, V lost 4 bases, and 7 bases had no gene match. The length of the CDR3 is 14 residues. For the CDR3, the DNA is TGTGCCAGCAGCTCCACTCCGGGGGGGTATACGCAGTATTTT. This sequence encodes CASSSTPGGYTQYF.

The genes are TRBV5-1 and TRBJ2-1; maybe TRBD1 (5 bases). The germline V gene encodes CDR1 SGHRS and CDR2 YFSETQ. Trimming shortened V by 4 bases and J by 5 bases, and 19 bases separated the two germline ends. This CDR3 is built from 16 residues. CDR3 sequence: CASSHQIPGADNEQFF. CDR3 nucleotide sequence: TGCGCCAGCAGCCACCAGATCCCTGGGGCTGACAATGAGCAGTTCTTC. Full variable domain (remainder filled in from reference TRBV5-1 and TRBJ2-1): KAGVTQTPRYLIKTRGQQVTLSCSPISGHRSVSWYQQTPGQGLQFLFEYFSETQRNKGNFPGRFSGRQFSNSRSEMNVSTLELGDSALYLCASSHQIPGADNEQFFGPGTRLTVL.

The chain has TRBV18 and TRBJ2-7, with a possible D match to TRBD1 (5 bases). The CDR3 is made up of 15 amino acids. The germline gives CDR1 KGHSH, CDR2 LQKENI. Trimming stripped 2 bases from V and 2 bases from J, with 13 bases between. Here the CDR3 reads CASSPGASTAYEQYF. The CDR3 DNA follows: TGTGCCAGCTCACCAGGGGCCAGCACGGCCTACGAGCAGTACTTC.

The rearrangement joins TRBV11-3 to TRBJ2-1, with D possibly being TRBD1 (6 bases). Germline V gives CDR1 SGHNT, CDR2 YENEEA. Trimming cost V 1 base and J 2 bases, with 12 bases left between them. There are 16 residues in the CDR3. The CDR3 DNA reads as TGTGCCAGCAGCTTAGGGGATGGGGGCCCCTACAATGAGCAGTTCTTC. Amino acid sequence: CASSLGDGGPYNEQFF.

This chain connects TRBV14 to TRBJ2-5; maybe TRBD1 (6 bases). Germline V gene sequence: CDR1 SGHDN, CDR2 FVKESK. The germline V and J ends were trimmed by 4 bases and 2 bases, with 11 bases remaining between them. This CDR3 region has 14 residues. CDR3 sequence: CASSPGHRQETQYF. The CDR3 region has the DNA TGTGCCAGCAGCCCGGGACACAGACAAGAGACCCAGTACTTC.

V usage is TRBV5-1 and J usage is TRBJ2-1, with 9 bases that match TRBD1. The V and J ends lost 0 bases and 5 bases, in that order; junction bases with no gene match: 3. Germline CDR1 is SGHRS and CDR2 is YFSETQ. The CDR3 contains 15 residues. CDR3 region: CASSLAGQGNNEQFF. DNA for the CDR3: TGCGCCAGCAGCTTGGCCGGACAGGGGAACAATGAGCAGTTCTTC.

In nucleotides, the CDR3 is TGTGCCAGCAGCCCGTCGCGGTACGAGCAGTACTTC. Translated: CASSPSRYEQYF. The V gene is TRBV7-2, the J gene TRBJ2-7; D gene ambiguous. This CDR3 is 12 amino acids long. In germline, CDR1 is SGHTA, CDR2 FQGNSA. The V and J ends lost 5 bases and 4 bases respectively, with 9 bases between them.

The chain links TRBV5-1 to TRBJ1-4; 10 nucleotides align to TRBD1. This CDR3 spans 16 amino acids. The trim removed 4 bases at V and 6 bases at J, leaving 9 bases unmatched. Germline V gene lookup returns CDR1 SGHRS and CDR2 YFSETQ. The CDR3 here is CASSPGQGRGDEKLFF. CDR3 DNA: TGCGCCAGCAGCCCGGGACAGGGGCGCGGTGATGAAAAACTGTTTTTT.

The J gene is TRBJ2-4, the V gene TRBV10-3, with 7 bases lining up with TRBD2. There are 12 residues in the CDR3. Looked up from germline, CDR1 is ENHRY and CDR2 is SYGVKD. The trim removed 2 bases at V and 15 bases at J, leaving 7 bases unmatched. CDR3 amino acids: CAISEPGLVPYF. CDR3 nucleotides: TGTGCCATCAGTGAGCCTGGACTAGTTCCGTACTTC.

This chain joins TRBV4-3 and TRBJ2-7; D is ambiguous. V lost 0 bases and J 7 bases, leaving 7 bases between the germline ends. The CDR3 is 12 amino acids. CDR1 is LGHNA and CDR2 is YSLEER in the germline V gene. The CDR3 here is CASSQDTREQYF. The CDR3 DNA reads as TGCGCCAGCAGCCAAGATACGAGGGAGCAGTACTTC.

The chain couples TRBV7-2 to TRBJ2-5, with D possibly TRBD2 on 5 matching bases. V was clipped by 1 base and J by 2 bases, with 8 bases between them. The CDR3 consists of 14 residues. Per the germline V gene, CDR1 is SGHTA and CDR2 is FQGNSA. CDR3 amino acids: CASSLGGSQETQYF. CDR3 DNA sequence: TGTGCCAGCAGCTTAGGCGGGTCGCAAGAGACCCAGTACTTC.

This clone has a handful of counts. The genes are TRBV7-2 and TRBJ2-1, with D hard to call. This CDR3 spans 13 amino acids. Germline CDR1 and CDR2: SGHTA and FQGNSA. V lost 3 bases, J lost 6 bases, and 9 bases lay in between. This CDR3 is CASSFVVSNEQFF. The CDR3, as DNA: TGTGCCAGCAGCTTCGTTGTCTCCAATGAGCAGTTCTTC.

V gene TRBV19 combines with J gene TRBJ2-4, with no clear D. V lost 5 bases to trimming and J lost 0 bases, with 14 bases between them. Per the germline V gene, CDR1 is LNHDA and CDR2 is SQIVND (reference sequence). The CDR3 consists of 16 residues. The CDR3 region is CASSLPGSLAKNIQYF. CDR3 bases: TGTGCCAGTAGTCTCCCCGGTTCGCTAGCCAAAAACATTCAGTACTTC. The full variable domain, its missing parts supplied by reference TRBV19 and TRBJ2-4, is DGGITQSPKYLFRKEGQNVTLSCEQNLNHDAMYWYRQDPGQGLRLIYYSQIVNDFQKGDIAEGYSVSREKKESFPLTVTSAQKNPTAFYLCASSLPGSLAKNIQYFGAGTRLSVL.

This clone ranks as medium-sized. The V and J genes are TRBV23-1 and TRBJ1-1, with 8 bases matching TRBD1. TRBV23-1 is known as an ORF, though its function is uncertain. The V segment lost 0 bases and the J segment 5 bases; nucleotides outside the gene matches: 5. This CDR3 has 15 residues. The CDR3 protein is CASSQSPGGRTEAFF. CDR3 nucleotide sequence: TGCGCCAGCAGTCAATCCCCAGGGGGCAGGACTGAAGCTTTCTTT.

V usage is TRBV5-1 and J usage is TRBJ2-7; 11 bases agree with TRBD2. This CDR3 has 15 amino acids. J gave up 1 base and V 0 bases, and 0 bases lay outside the gene matches. Germline CDR1 and CDR2: SGHRS and YFSETQ. CDR3 sequence (DNA): TGCGCCAGCAGCTTGGTAGCGGGGGGGTCCTACGAGCAGTACTTC. As protein: CASSLVAGGSYEQYF.

J is TRBJ2-1 and V is TRBV7-2, with D perhaps TRBD2 (6 bases). V dropped 5 bases and J dropped 12 bases, with 11 bases sitting between them. This CDR3 is built from 11 residues. CDR1 is SGHTA, CDR2 FQGNSA, per germline. The CDR3 DNA follows: TGTGCCAGCAGCCGTGGGGGAGGGCAGTTCTTC. Translating gives CASSRGGGQFF.

The chain has TRBV7-2 and TRBJ2-1; tentative D call: TRBD2 (6 bases). Germline V gives CDR1 SGHTA, CDR2 FQGNSA. The CDR3 extends over 15 amino acids. Trimming took off 1 base at V and 5 bases at J, with 12 bases between the two ends. The CDR3 nucleotides are TGTGCCAGCAGCTTAGGGGACTCCCCAAACAATGAGCAGTTCTTC. It codes for CASSLGDSPNNEQFF. The whole variable domain, remainder taken from reference TRBV7-2 and TRBJ2-1, is GAGVSQSPSNKVTEKGKDVELRCDPISGHTALYWYRQSLGQGLEFLIYFQGNSAPDKSGLPSDRFSAERTGGSVSTLTIQRTQQEDSAVYLCASSLGDSPNNEQFFGPGTRLTVL.

The chain employs TRBV18 and TRBJ2-2; 10 positions agree with TRBD1. From germline, CDR1 is KGHSH and CDR2 LQKENI. CDR3 size: 15 residues. The junction had 4 bases not matched to a gene; V was cut back by 4 bases and J by 5 bases. Here the CDR3 DNA reads TGTGCCAGCTCACGACAGGGGGCGGATACCGGGGAGCTGTTTTTT. Translating it yields CASSRQGADTGELFF.

The J gene is TRBJ1-5, the V gene TRBV4-1, with D tentatively TRBD1 (5 bases). V gave up 0 bases and J gave up 7 bases, with 7 bases separating them. CDR1 is MGHRA and CDR2 is YSYEKL in the germline V gene. The CDR3 has 13 amino acids. Here the CDR3 reads CASSQEGVQPQHF. The CDR3 region has the DNA TGCGCCAGCAGCCAAGAAGGGGTACAGCCCCAGCATTTT.

The chain is built from TRBV4-2 and TRBJ2-3, with TRBD2 identical over 11 bases. After removal of 5 bases from V and 4 bases from J, the junction contained 5 bases not matched to a gene. The CDR3 contains 15 residues. Germline V CDR1 and CDR2: LGHNA, YNFKEQ. In DNA, the CDR3 is TGTGCCAGCAGCAGTAGCGGGGGGGCCGCAGATACGCAGTATTTT. Translation: CASSSSGGAADTQYF.

This CDR3 reads CASSLGLAGYTDTQYF. CDR3 DNA: TGTGCCAGCAGCTTGGGACTAGCGGGGTACACAGATACGCAGTATTTT. The chain employs TRBV5-4 and TRBJ2-3; TRBD2 matches at 11 bases. The trim removed 0 bases at V and 2 bases at J, leaving 2 bases unmatched. This CDR3 is built from 16 residues. CDR1 SGHNT and CDR2 YYREEE come from the germline V gene (reference sequence).

The rearrangement links TRBV15 to TRBJ2-7, with D possibly TRBD2 on 6 matching bases. With 3 bases removed from V and 3 bases from J, the gap between germline ends came to 15 bases. The CDR3 spans 15 residues. CDR1 and CDR2 from the germline V gene are LNHNV and YYDKDF (reference sequence). The CDR3: CATSSRGSLDYEQYF. The CDR3 DNA reads as TGTGCCACCAGCAGTCGGGGGAGCCTTGACTACGAGCAGTACTTC.

The V call is TRBV18, the J call TRBJ2-7; D may be TRBD2 (5 bases). V was clipped by 5 bases and J by 7 bases, with 18 bases between them. CDR3 length: 14 residues. The germline V gene has CDR1 KGHSH and CDR2 LQKENI. The CDR3 bases are TGTGCCAGCTCAATCCAGGACTCACCGGGGGAGCAGTACTTC. It encodes CASSIQDSPGEQYF.

Only a few counts were recorded for this clone. V gene TRBV11-2 combines with J gene TRBJ2-7; TRBD2 matches at 8 bases. Germline V gives CDR1 SGHAT, CDR2 FQNNGV. Trimming cost V 5 bases and J 4 bases; bases outside gene matches: 13. CDR3 size: 16 residues. CDR3 in DNA: TGTGCCAGCAGCCAGGGACGAGCGGGGGCCTTATACGAGCAGTACTTC. Residues: CASSQGRAGALYEQYF.